This TCR beta chain was sequenced for a study of T cell changes during pregnancy in multiple sclerosis. This clone was seen only a few times. Looked up from germline, CDR1 is LNHDA and CDR2 is SQIVND (reference sequence). The CDR3 has 14 residues. The V and J ends lost 6 bases and 0 bases, in that order; junction bases with no gene match: 4. Data came from immunoSEQ multiplex PCR; TCRdb stores just in-frame clones and leaves some out. The table lists roughly 120,000 clones, 90% to 95% of them singletons, with roughly 1.4% in the top ten. The chain couples TRBV19 to TRBJ1-1; TRBD1 agrees at 7 bases. The source is a female donor with multiple sclerosis, enrolled in a pregnancy study. The sequenced sample was peripheral blood, obtained in the third trimester of pregnancy. This CDR3 reads CASSLRGVNTEAFF. Written as DNA, the CDR3 is TGTGCCAGTAGCCTCAGGGGGGTGAACACTGAAGCTTTCTTT.